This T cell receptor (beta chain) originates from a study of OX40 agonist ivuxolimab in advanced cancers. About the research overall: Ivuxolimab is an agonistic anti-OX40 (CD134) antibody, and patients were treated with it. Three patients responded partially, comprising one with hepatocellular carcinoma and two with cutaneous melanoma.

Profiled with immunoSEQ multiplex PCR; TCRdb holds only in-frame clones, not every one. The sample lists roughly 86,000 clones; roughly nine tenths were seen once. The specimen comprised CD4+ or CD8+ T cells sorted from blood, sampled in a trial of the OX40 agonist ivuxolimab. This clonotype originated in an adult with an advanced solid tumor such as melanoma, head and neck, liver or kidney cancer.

The CDR3 spells CASSEGTVYEQYF. In DNA, the CDR3 is TGTGCCAGCTCAGAGGGGACAGTCTACGAGCAGTACTTC. The chain uses TRBV18 and TRBJ2-5; TRBD1 agrees at 7 bases. TRBJ2-7 explains the end of the DNA better; the J call may be wrong. This CDR3 contains 13 residues. CDR1 and CDR2 (germline): KGHSH, LQKENI.